A selection of T cell receptor beta chains follows, all from one sample in a study of blood T cells in healthy people across ages. From the 5' RACE reads, TCRdb called clonotypes with MiXCR, one entry per CDR3 protein. This table holds about 670,000 distinct CDR3 sequences, around 41% found once. The sequenced sample was blood. The receptors derive from a man older than 75 in good health. Both conserved end residues are part of each CDR3. D genes are given only for firm matches. Size tells how often a clone was seen (once, few, many) or the class of an expanded clone, and some rows leave it out.

V gene	clone size	J gene	D gene	CDR3 DNA	CDR3 protein
TRBV5-1	few	TRBJ2-1	.	TGCGCCAGCGGATCCGGGACAATACTACCCAATGAGCAGTTCTTC	CASGSGTILPNEQFF
TRBV28	few	TRBJ2-5	.	TGTGCCAGCAGTTTCCAGCCACTACATACCCAGTACTTC	CASSFQPLHTQYF
TRBV20-1	.	TRBJ1-2	TRBD1	TGCAGTGCTATGGGACAGGAGTCATCCGCCCACTACACCTTC	CSAMGQESSAHYTF
TRBV9	.	TRBJ1-5	.	TGTGCCAGCAGCGTATCAGGGATGGATCAGCCCCAGCATTTT	CASSVSGMDQPQHF
TRBV6-6	few	TRBJ2-1	TRBD1	TGTGCCAGCAACCGCAGGGACAGGGAGGGAAATGAGCAGTTCTTC	CASNRRDREGNEQFF
TRBV6-2/TRBV6-3	.	TRBJ2-3	.	TGTGCCAGCAGTTACTCGGGGGGACGGACGCTGAGCACAGATACGCAGTATTTT	CASSYSGGRTLSTDTQYF
TRBV5-1	.	TRBJ2-7	.	TGCGCCAGCAGACCCACGGCTAGCGACACCTACGAGCAGTACTTC	CASRPTASDTYEQYF
TRBV7-2	few	TRBJ1-1	TRBD1	TGTGCCAGCAGCTTAGTAGGACAGGTGAACACTGAAGCTTTCTTT	CASSLVGQVNTEAFF
TRBV11-2	.	TRBJ2-7	.	TGTGCCAGCACCCGAGGGGGTAGGGGGTACAATGAGCAGTACTTC	CASTRGGRGYNEQYF
TRBV7-8	.	TRBJ2-3	.	TGTGCCAGCAGCTTAACTGATACTTTCACAGATACGCAGTATTTT	CASSLTDTFTDTQYF
TRBV12-3/TRBV12-4	.	TRBJ2-2	TRBD2	TGTGCCAGCGTCCCGGGGACTAGCGGTTCCGGGGAGCTGTTTTTT	CASVPGTSGSGELFF